Below, 26 T cell receptor beta chains from the same sample are listed, as sequenced in a study of blood T cells in healthy people across ages. Together with a sample-barcoded 5' primer, a J-beta primer mix was included in a second PCR lasting about 7 to 11 cycles. MiXCR, applied by TCRdb to the 5' RACE reads, yields one record per CDR3 protein. In the table there are 780,000 or so distinct CDR3 sequences, more than 55% of which are singletons. The sample comprised blood. These receptors originate from a man aged 35 to 55 in good health.

The chain employs TRBV29-1 and TRBJ1-2; the D gene is possibly TRBD1 (6 bases). The CDR3 has 14 residues. CDR1 SQVTM and CDR2 ANQGSEA come from the germline V gene. Trimming stripped 7 bases from V and 4 bases from J, with 19 bases between. CDR3 coding DNA: TGCAGCGGGAGACGGGGGGCCGGGGGCTATGGCTACACCTTC. Protein: CSGRRGAGGYGYTF.

This chain links TRBV3-1 with TRBJ2-3; D possibly uses TRBD1 or TRBD2 (5 bases each). This CDR3 contains 16 residues. Germline V gene sequence: CDR1 LGHDT, CDR2 YNNKEL (reference sequence). V was pared by 0 bases and J by 3 bases, with 13 bases between. CDR3 bases: TGTGCCAGCAGCCAAGATACCCGGGGCCCAACAGATACGCAGTATTTT. Its translation is CASSQDTRGPTDTQYF.

This chain connects TRBV27 to TRBJ2-7, with 8 positions matching TRBD2. V lost 6 bases to trimming and J lost 1 base; unmatched junction nucleotides: 8. The CDR3 has 15 residues. Germline V CDR1 and CDR2: MNHEY, SMNVEV (reference sequence). DNA for the CDR3: TGTGCCAGCAGATTCAGCGGGGGAGATTCCTACGAGCAGTACTTC. Protein: CASRFSGGDSYEQYF.

This clonotype was seen at least ten times. V usage is TRBV20-1 and J usage is TRBJ2-7, with TRBD1 matching over 8 bases. This CDR3 region has 14 residues. Losses at the gene ends were 6 bases for V and 3 bases for J; bases not matched to a gene: 10. Germline V gene data show CDR1 as DFQATT and CDR2 as SNEGSKA (reference sequence). The CDR3 nucleotides read TGCAGTGCCCAGGGGGCAGGGAGTATCTACGAGCAGTACTTC. Its translation: CSAQGAGSIYEQYF.

This clonotype was seen a few times. The V call is TRBV20-1, the J call TRBJ2-7, with 10 nucleotides matching TRBD1. Trimming removed 7 bases from V and 5 bases from J; junction bases left unmatched: 8. The CDR3 sequence is 13 residues long. Germline V gene lookup returns CDR1 DFQATT and CDR2 SNEGSKA (reference sequence). In DNA form, the CDR3 reads TGCAGTGTCAGACAGGGGGCCCAGGACGAGCAGTACTTC. This gives the protein CSVRQGAQDEQYF.

This clonotype is classed as medium-sized. V gene TRBV28 combines with J gene TRBJ2-7, with D perhaps TRBD1 or TRBD2 (5 bases each). Germline V lookup: CDR1 MDHEN, CDR2 SYDVKM. The CDR3 consists of 16 residues. V lost 4 bases to trimming and J lost 2 bases, with 18 bases between them. CDR3 region: CASSSPTGTDPYEQYF. Here the CDR3 DNA reads TGTGCCAGCAGTTCCCCAACCGGGACCGACCCCTACGAGCAGTACTTC.

The chain uses TRBV7-9 and TRBJ2-3; 7 bases are a match to TRBD2. V dropped 5 bases and J dropped 5; count of bases not matched to a gene: 13. From germline, CDR1 is SEHNR and CDR2 FQNEAQ (reference sequence). This CDR3 is 16 amino acids long. Here the CDR3 DNA reads TGTGCCAGCAGCCAATCCCTGGGGGGGTCTGGAGATACGCAGTATTTT. Its protein product is CASSQSLGGSGDTQYF.

This clonotype was observed at least ten times. The chain has TRBV18 and TRBJ2-3, with D possibly TRBD2 on 6 matching bases. The germline CDR1 and CDR2 sequences are KGHSH and LQKENI. This CDR3 is built from 13 residues. With 6 bases removed from V and 5 bases from J, the gap between germline ends came to 12 bases. CDR3 nucleotides: TGTGCCAGCTCTCCGGAGGGCGGAGATACGCAGTATTTT. This translates into CASSPEGGDTQYF.

The J gene is TRBJ2-3, the V gene TRBV12-3 or TRBV12-4; TRBD1 agrees at 7 bases. The CDR3 length is 15 residues. V lost 7 bases, J lost 0 bases, and 7 bases stayed unmatched. The CDR3 spells CASIPDRVSTDTQYF. CDR3 nucleotide sequence: TGTGCCAGCATCCCCGACAGGGTTAGCACAGATACGCAGTATTTT.

DNA for the CDR3: TGCGCCAGCAACGAGGGGATTTCCTACGAGCAGTACTTC. It specifies CASNEGISYEQYF. This chain links TRBV5-1 with TRBJ2-7; perhaps D is TRBD1 or TRBD2 (5 bases each). CDR1 is SGHRS and CDR2 is YFSETQ in the germline V gene. The CDR3 consists of 13 residues. With 6 bases removed from V and 1 base from J, the gap between germline ends came to 11 bases.

CDR3 in DNA: TGTGCCAGCAGCCCAGACAGGGTTAATCGAAATGGCTACACCTTC. Protein product: CASSPDRVNRNGYTF. V and J are TRBV7-9 and TRBJ1-2; 7 positions agree with TRBD1. The CDR3 has 15 residues. Germline trimming cut 5 bases from V and 6 bases from J; bases unmatched to any gene: 12. Germline V gene sequence: CDR1 SEHNR, CDR2 FQNEAQ (reference sequence).

The chain recombines TRBV7-9 with TRBJ1-4; D is perhaps TRBD1 (6 bases). Trimming took off 1 base at V and 7 bases at J, with 16 bases between the two ends. This CDR3 has 16 residues. Germline CDR1 SEHNR, CDR2 FQNEAQ (reference sequence). The CDR3 sequence: CASSLGRTDVGEKLFF. CDR3 coding DNA: TGTGCCAGCAGCTTAGGTCGGACAGATGTGGGTGAAAAACTGTTTTTT.

V and J are TRBV7-2 and TRBJ1-6; D call uncertain. The CDR3 has 15 residues. Trimming took 2 bases from V and 9 from J, leaving 14 bases between them. CDR1 and CDR2 from the germline V gene are SGHTA and FQGNSA. The CDR3 sequence: CASSLSEGVGSPLHF. CDR3 nucleotides: TGTGCCAGCAGCTTAAGCGAGGGCGTGGGTTCACCCCTCCACTTT. Filled out from reference TRBV7-2 and TRBJ1-6, the complete variable domain reads GAGVSQSPSNKVTEKGKDVELRCDPISGHTALYWYRQSLGQGLEFLIYFQGNSAPDKSGLPSDRFSAERTGGSVSTLTIQRTQQEDSAVYLCASSLSEGVGSPLHFGNGTRLTVT.

The rearrangement joins TRBV14 to TRBJ2-1; a possible D gene is TRBD2 (6 bases). CDR1 and CDR2 from the germline V gene are SGHDN and FVKESK. The CDR3 extends over 16 amino acids. V was shortened by 0 bases and J by 4 bases, with 13 bases between the two germline ends. CDR3 sequence: CASSQEAGSAYNEQFF. As DNA, the CDR3 is TGTGCCAGCAGCCAAGAGGCCGGGAGTGCTTACAATGAGCAGTTCTTC.

The chain is built from TRBV9 and TRBJ2-6; D is unresolved. Germline CDR1 SGDLS, CDR2 YYNGEE. Trimming took 4 bases from V and 12 from J, leaving 14 bases between them. The CDR3 is made up of 13 amino acids. CDR3 region: CASSPNLNPVLTF. CDR3 DNA sequence: TGTGCCAGCAGCCCAAATCTCAATCCCGTCCTGACTTTC.

The V and J genes are TRBV20-1 and TRBJ1-2; TRBD1 might be the D (5 bases). V was clipped by 0 bases and J by 7 bases, with 15 bases between them. The CDR3 length is 14 residues. Per the germline V gene, CDR1 is DFQATT and CDR2 is SNEGSKA (reference sequence). The CDR3 bases are TGCAGTGCTAGAGATATGCGGGACGTGGGTGGCTACACCTTC. The encoded protein is CSARDMRDVGGYTF.

This chain joins TRBV4-2 and TRBJ2-4, with no clear D. The length of the CDR3 is 14 residues. Germline V CDR1 and CDR2: LGHNA, YNFKEQ. Trimming removed 1 base from V and 7 bases from J, with 11 bases in between. This CDR3 reads CASSQGEGQNIQYF. The CDR3 DNA follows: TGTGCCAGCAGCCAAGGAGAAGGTCAGAACATTCAGTACTTC.

Here the CDR3 DNA reads TGTGCCAGCAGCGTAGGGGAAGGGATCGAAGCTTTCTTT. Its translation: CASSVGEGIEAFF. The rearrangement uses TRBV9 and TRBJ1-1, with D hard to call. The CDR3 extends over 13 amino acids. CDR1 is SGDLS, CDR2 YYNGEE, per germline. V was shortened by 0 bases and J by 8 bases, with 11 bases between the two germline ends.

The chain carries TRBV28 and TRBJ2-1; tentative D call: TRBD1 (6 bases). The CDR3 is made up of 16 amino acids. Germline values: CDR1 MDHEN, CDR2 SYDVKM. V was pared by 5 bases and J by 7 bases, with 21 bases between. The DNA of the CDR3 is TGTGCCAGCAGTCCGCCCCTATGGGGGCGTGGGAATGAGCAGTTCTTC. Protein: CASSPPLWGRGNEQFF.

This clonotype was counted a single time. The chain joins TRBV5-1 to TRBJ2-7; D is tentatively TRBD1 or TRBD2 (5 bases each). Looked up from germline, CDR1 is SGHRS and CDR2 is YFSETQ. The length of the CDR3 is 15 residues. With 3 bases removed from V and 0 bases from J, the gap between germline ends came to 13 bases. CDR3 DNA sequence: TGCGCCAGCAGCTCTCGCCGGGACGGCTCCTACGAGCAGTACTTC. It is translated as CASSSRRDGSYEQYF.

The CDR3 spells CASTRDSYEQYF. CDR3 in DNA: TGTGCCAGCACCAGGGACTCCTACGAGCAGTACTTC. The chain is built from TRBV7-2 and TRBJ2-7; possibly TRBD1 for D (5 bases). The V end lost 7 bases, the J end lost 0 bases, and 7 bases lay between the germline ends. Germline V gene data show CDR1 as SGHTA and CDR2 as FQGNSA. The CDR3 sequence is 12 residues long. The full variable domain, in which reference TRBV7-2 and TRBJ2-7 provide the parts outside the CDR3, is GAGVSQSPSNKVTEKGKDVELRCDPISGHTALYWYRQSLGQGLEFLIYFQGNSAPDKSGLPSDRFSAERTGGSVSTLTIQRTQQEDSAVYLCASTRDSYEQYFGPGTRLTVT.

This chain links TRBV2 with TRBJ2-4; the D is unclear. The tail of the sequence fits TRBJ2-7 better, so the J call may be wrong. The CDR3 length is 14 residues. The V gene's germline CDR1 is SNHLY and CDR2 FYNNEI. For the CDR3, the DNA is TGTGCCAGCAGTGAAGCGCTTGGACCATACGAGCAGTACTTC. It encodes CASSEALGPYEQYF.

This clonotype was seen only a few times. This chain uses TRBV20-1 with TRBJ1-1; D unresolved. Germline CDR1 and CDR2: DFQATT and SNEGSKA (reference sequence). The CDR3 spans 13 residues. V was trimmed by 3 bases and J by 4 bases, leaving 12 bases between them. CDR3 DNA: TGCAGTGCTAGCATGGCTGTGGGCACTGAAGCTTTCTTT. Translated: CSASMAVGTEAFF.

This chain uses TRBV4-2 with TRBJ2-7; TRBD1 is a possible D gene (5 bases). The CDR3 spans 16 residues. Germline V gene sequence: CDR1 LGHNA, CDR2 YNFKEQ. The ends were cut back, 0 bases at V and 2 bases at J, with 14 bases in the middle. The CDR3 here is CASSQEGHTGPYEQYF. CDR3 in DNA: TGTGCCAGCAGCCAAGAGGGCCACACAGGCCCCTACGAGCAGTACTTC.

This clonotype was counted between two and nine times. This chain uses TRBV7-8 with TRBJ1-6, with 10 bases fitting TRBD1. Looked up from germline, CDR1 is SGHVS and CDR2 is FQNEAQ. CDR3 size: 16 residues. V lost 3 bases, J lost 9 bases, and 8 bases stayed unmatched. This chain's CDR3 is CASSLGQGSLGSPLHF. The CDR3 DNA is TGTGCCAGCAGCTTGGGACAGGGGTCGCTAGGTTCACCCCTCCACTTT.

The chain carries TRBV20-1 and TRBJ2-7, with 12 bases identical to TRBD2. V lost 6 bases, J lost 7 bases, and 10 bases stayed unmatched. In germline, CDR1 is DFQATT, CDR2 SNEGSKA (reference sequence). This CDR3 is 14 amino acids long. The CDR3 nucleotides read TGCAGTGCCCTGACTAGCGGGAGTCTTTGGGAGCAGTACTTC. This codes for CSALTSGSLWEQYF.